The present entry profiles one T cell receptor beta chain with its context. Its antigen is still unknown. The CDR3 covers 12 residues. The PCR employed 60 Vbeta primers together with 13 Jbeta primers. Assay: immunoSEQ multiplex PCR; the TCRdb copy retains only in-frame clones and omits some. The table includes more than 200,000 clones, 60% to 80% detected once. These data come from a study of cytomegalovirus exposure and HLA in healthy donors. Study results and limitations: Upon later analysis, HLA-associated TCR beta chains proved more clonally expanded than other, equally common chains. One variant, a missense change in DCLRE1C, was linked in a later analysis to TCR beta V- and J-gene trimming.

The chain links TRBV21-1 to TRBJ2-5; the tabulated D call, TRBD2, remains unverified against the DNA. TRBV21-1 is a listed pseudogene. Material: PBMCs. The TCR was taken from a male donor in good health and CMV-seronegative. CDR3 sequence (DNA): TGTGCCAGCAGGGGGGGGCTGGAGACCCAGTACTTC. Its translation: CASRGGLETQYF.